The clone carrying this T cell receptor (beta chain) was counted between two and nine times. Its antigen is undetermined. The CDR3 is 16 amino acids. CDR1 is SQVTM and CDR2 is ANQGSEA in the germline V gene. The trim removed 7 bases at V and 5 bases at J, leaving 16 bases unmatched. This specimen comes from a study of response to subunit inactivated influenza vaccine. The study's findings and limits: Each seasonal flu vaccination may recruit only limited new T cells, authors suggested.

MiXCR, applied by TCRdb to the RT-PCR reads, yields one record per CDR3 protein. The profile covers about 240,000 distinct CDR3 sequences, with 9% to 15% appearing a single time and approximately 8.3% taken by the ten largest. The receptor was isolated from a man aged 50-59 years who received an inactivated influenza vaccine. The sample consisted of non-naive T cells sorted from PBMCs, taken about 14 days before vaccination. The rearrangement joins TRBV29-1 to TRBJ1-4, with 7 bases identical to TRBD1. CDR3 protein: CSAGGLGRGGNEKLFF. The CDR3 nucleotides are TGCAGCGCCGGAGGATTGGGTCGAGGGGGCAATGAAAAACTGTTTTTT.